Each of the 21 T cell receptor beta chains below was sequenced from the same sample in a study of human T cells and chemical hapten exposure. Time point described: patch test 2, 6 weeks after DPC sensitization. Sample treatment: therapeutic diphenylcyclopropenone sensitization with weekly scalp DPC. Each CDR3 protein is one row after TCRdb ran MiXCR on the RACE reads. The sample holds around 42,000 distinct CDR3 sequences, 3% to 4% seen once. This specimen was whole blood, taken in connection with sensitization to the hapten diphenylcyclopropenone (DPC). The source is a middle-aged man with alopecia areata. Some clones in this sample may be carry-over from other donors' samples.

This clonotype showed up many times. The J gene is TRBJ2-7, the V gene TRBV7-9; D remains unclear. The length of the CDR3 is 14 residues. Germline V lookup: CDR1 SEHNR, CDR2 FQNEAQ (reference sequence). Trimming removed 1 base at V and 2 bases at J, with 9 bases between. This chain's CDR3 is CASSLVEATYEQYF. The DNA for the CDR3 is TGTGCCAGCAGCTTAGTAGAAGCCACCTACGAGCAGTACTTC.

This clonotype appeared many times. The rearrangement joins TRBV6-2 or TRBV6-3 to TRBJ2-6; D unclear. Germline CDR1 reads MNHEY; CDR2 reads SVGEGT. This CDR3 is built from 16 residues. With 2 bases removed from V and 0 bases from J, the gap between germline ends came to 8 bases. CDR3 protein: CASSYPSLSGANVLTF. The DNA for the CDR3 is TGTGCCAGCAGTTACCCCAGCCTCTCTGGGGCCAACGTCCTGACTTTC.

This clonotype was found many times. This chain connects TRBV20-1 to TRBJ2-7; D is possibly TRBD2 (5 bases). V lost 0 bases to trimming and J lost 0 bases, with 18 bases between them. This CDR3 comprises 17 residues. In germline, CDR1 is DFQATT, CDR2 SNEGSKA (reference sequence). DNA for the CDR3: TGCAGTGCTAGAGATCCTTACACTAGGCCCTTCTCCTACGAGCAGTACTTC. This translates into CSARDPYTRPFSYEQYF.

This clonotype was recorded many times. V and J are TRBV11-2 and TRBJ2-2; tentatively, D is TRBD1 (5 bases). V dropped 0 bases and J dropped 0 bases, with 11 bases sitting between them. The CDR3 has 17 amino acids. Looked up from germline, CDR1 is SGHAT and CDR2 is FQNNGV. CDR3 coding DNA: TGTGCCAGCAGCTTAGAAGTTACAGGAACGAACACCGGGGAGCTGTTTTTT. Its translation: CASSLEVTGTNTGELFF. The whole variable domain, remainder taken from reference TRBV11-2 and TRBJ2-2, is EAGVAQSPRYKIIEKRQSVAFWCNPISGHATLYWYQQILGQGPKLLIQFQNNGVVDDSQLPKDRFSAERLKGVDSTLKIQPAKLEDSAVYLCASSLEVTGTNTGELFFGEGSRLTVL.

This clonotype was counted ten times or more. The V gene is TRBV28, the J gene TRBJ1-1; 8 nucleotides match TRBD1. V lost 3 bases, J lost 4 bases, and 10 bases stayed unmatched. Germline V gene data show CDR1 as MDHEN and CDR2 as SYDVKM. The CDR3 loop spans 16 amino acids. For the CDR3, the DNA is TGTGCCAGCAGTTTGGTACAGGGGGTTTTCGGCACTGAAGCTTTCTTT. It is translated as CASSLVQGVFGTEAFF.

This clonotype was detected many times. The chain uses TRBV15 and TRBJ2-6; D gene unclear. CDR1 is LNHNV and CDR2 is YYDKDF in the germline V gene (reference sequence). CDR3 length: 15 residues. With 0 bases removed from V and 6 bases from J, the gap between germline ends came to 9 bases. This CDR3 reads CATSREASPANVLTF. The CDR3 DNA reads as TGTGCCACCAGCAGAGAGGCGTCCCCGGCCAACGTCCTGACTTTC.

Ten or more counts support this clonotype. This chain links TRBV5-1 with TRBJ2-3, with no clear D. The CDR3 runs 15 residues. V was clipped by 0 bases and J by 0 bases, with 8 bases between them. Germline V lookup: CDR1 SGHRS, CDR2 YFSETQ. CDR3 nucleotides: TGCGCCAGCAGCTTGGAAGGTTATAGCACAGATACGCAGTATTTT. It yields the protein CASSLEGYSTDTQYF.

For this clonotype: A much larger clone lies one base from this, so it may be a read error. V is TRBV6-1 and J is TRBJ1-2; no clear D gene. Germline V gives CDR1 MNHNS, CDR2 SASEGT. The CDR3 length is 13 residues. Deletions cut 6 bases from V and 10 bases from J, with 18 bases between. The CDR3: CASRISGKNVYTF. The CDR3 bases are TGTGCCAGCAGGATATCGGGAAAGAATGTCTACACCTTC.

This clonotype was counted a few times. This sequence joins TRBV27 and TRBJ2-1; D is uncertain. This CDR3 region has 15 residues. CDR1 is MNHEY, CDR2 SMNVEV, per germline (reference sequence). The V and J ends lost 6 bases and 0 bases respectively, with 12 bases between them. The CDR3 sequence is CASSQTFSSYNEQFF. The CDR3 nucleotides read TGTGCCAGCAGCCAGACCTTTAGCTCCTACAATGAGCAGTTCTTC.

This rearrangement joins TRBV10-3 to TRBJ1-5, with no clear D. V was shortened by 3 bases and J by 0 bases, with 0 bases between the two germline ends. This CDR3 spans 12 amino acids. Germline values: CDR1 ENHRY, CDR2 SYGVKD. The DNA of the CDR3 is TGTGCCATCAGTGATAGCAATCAGCCCCAGCATTTT. It encodes CAISDSNQPQHF.

This clonotype came up many times. This chain uses TRBV3-1 with TRBJ2-1; the match to TRBD2 covers 7 bases. The germline V gene has CDR1 LGHDT and CDR2 YNNKEL (reference sequence). V gave up 4 bases and J gave up 9 bases; unmatched junction bases: 3. The CDR3 has 12 residues. CDR3 in DNA: TGTGCCAGCAGCCTCCCGGGAGGTGAGCAGTTCTTC. Translated: CASSLPGGEQFF.

Turning to this clonotype: This may come from a read error, since a much larger clone is one base off. Since the CDR3 does not end with the conserved phenylalanine or tryptophan, this likely comes from a read error. The gene calls are TRBV19 and TRBJ1-2; D gene unclear. Trimming removed 3 bases at V and 6 bases at J, with 8 bases between. The CDR3 has 12 amino acids. CDR1 and CDR2 (germline): LNHDA, SQIVND (reference sequence). The CDR3 DNA reads TGTGCCAGTAGTATTCCCGGGGATGGCTACACCTAC. This codes for CASSIPGDGYTY.

Many counts were recorded for this clonotype. The chain is built from TRBV10-3 and TRBJ1-2, with 11 bases lining up with TRBD1. Germline-derived CDR1 and CDR2 are ENHRY and SYGVKD. This CDR3 has 15 amino acids. Trimming took 7 bases from V and 5 from J; bases not matched to a gene: 9. The CDR3 DNA sequence: TGTGCCATCATGGAAGGACAGGGGGCTGGATATGGCTACACCTTC. The encoded protein is CAIMEGQGAGYGYTF.

This clonotype was observed many times. The V and J genes are TRBV7-2 and TRBJ2-3, with unresolved D. V was cut by 5 bases and J by 0 bases, with 15 bases left in between. This CDR3 is built from 16 residues. Germline lookup yields CDR1 SGHTA and CDR2 FQGNSA. As DNA, the CDR3 is TGTGCCAGCAGCATAGGTTTTGGGATAAGCACAGATACGCAGTATTTT. Protein product: CASSIGFGISTDTQYF.

This clonotype was detected many times. The CDR3 region has the DNA TGTGCCAGCAGCCCGTCGGGCAGGGGTGGAAACACCATATATTTT. It yields the protein CASSPSGRGGNTIYF. The chain uses TRBV28 and TRBJ1-3, with a possible D match to TRBD1 (6 bases). The V gene's germline CDR1 is MDHEN and CDR2 SYDVKM. The V and J ends lost 6 bases and 3 bases respectively, with 15 bases between them. CDR3 length: 15 residues. Drawing the rest from reference TRBV28 and TRBJ1-3, the complete variable domain is DVKVTQSSRYLVKRTGEKVFLECVQDMDHENMFWYRQDPGLGLRLIYFSYDVKMKEKGDIPEGYSVSREKKERFSLILESASTNQTSMYLCASSPSGRGGNTIYFGEGSWLTVV.

The rearrangement joins TRBV5-5 to TRBJ2-6; D is perhaps TRBD1 (6 bases). The germline V gene has CDR1 SGHKS and CDR2 YYEKEE (reference sequence). The CDR3 is made up of 15 amino acids. The V end was cut by 3 bases, the J end by 2 bases, with 9 bases between. CDR3 bases: TGTGCCAGCAGCTGGGGGCAGGCTGGGGCCAACGTCCTGACTTTC. Protein: CASSWGQAGANVLTF.

This clonotype was detected ten times or more. The V gene is TRBV20-1, the J gene TRBJ1-6, with 10 bases aligning to TRBD1. Looked up from germline, CDR1 is DFQATT and CDR2 is SNEGSKA (reference sequence). J lost 10 bases, V lost 5 bases, and 8 bases had no gene match. This CDR3 spans 14 amino acids. The CDR3 DNA is TGCAGTGCTCACCATGGACAGGGGGGATCACCCCTCCACTTT. The encoded protein is CSAHHGQGGSPLHF.

This clonotype was recorded a few times. The chain uses TRBV9 and TRBJ2-1; D could derive from TRBD1 or TRBD2 (5 bases each). V was clipped by 2 bases and J by 8 bases, with 8 bases between them. Germline V gene sequence: CDR1 SGDLS, CDR2 YYNGEE. CDR3 length equals 12 residues. The DNA for the CDR3 is TGTGCCAGCAGCGTCGGGACGGATGAGCAGTTCTTC. This translates into CASSVGTDEQFF.

This clonotype was recorded at least ten times. The gene calls are TRBV20-1 and TRBJ1-5; the D is unclear. Trimming took off 0 bases at V and 4 bases at J, with 16 bases between the two ends. CDR1 and CDR2 from the germline V gene are DFQATT and SNEGSKA (reference sequence). The CDR3 length is 16 residues. The DNA of the CDR3 is TGCAGTGCTAGAGAGGGCGGGATACCGGTAAATCAGCCCCAGCATTTT. It yields the protein CSAREGGIPVNQPQHF.

This clonotype was seen at least ten times. The chain employs TRBV3-1 and TRBJ2-2; 7 bases match TRBD2. Trimming took 3 bases from V and 4 from J; bases not matched to a gene: 8. The CDR3 covers 16 residues. Germline loops: CDR1 LGHDT, CDR2 YNNKEL (reference sequence). The chain's CDR3 is CASSHSTSASTGELFF. CDR3 DNA sequence: TGTGCCAGCAGCCACAGTACTAGCGCCTCCACCGGGGAGCTGTTTTTT. Full variable domain (remainder filled in from reference TRBV3-1 and TRBJ2-2): DTAVSQTPKYLVTQMGNDKSIKCEQNLGHDTMYWYKQDSKKFLKIMFSYNNKELIINETVPNRFSPKSPDKAHLNLHINSLELGDSAVYFCASSHSTSASTGELFFGEGSRLTVL.

This chain joins TRBV5-1 and TRBJ1-2; no clear D gene. The V gene's germline CDR1 is SGHRS and CDR2 YFSETQ. CDR3 size: 14 residues. Trimming stripped 0 bases from V and 5 bases from J, with 11 bases between. The CDR3 coding sequence is TGCGCCAGCAGCTTGGTGGACGTTTCTTATGGCTACACCTTC. It encodes CASSLVDVSYGYTF.